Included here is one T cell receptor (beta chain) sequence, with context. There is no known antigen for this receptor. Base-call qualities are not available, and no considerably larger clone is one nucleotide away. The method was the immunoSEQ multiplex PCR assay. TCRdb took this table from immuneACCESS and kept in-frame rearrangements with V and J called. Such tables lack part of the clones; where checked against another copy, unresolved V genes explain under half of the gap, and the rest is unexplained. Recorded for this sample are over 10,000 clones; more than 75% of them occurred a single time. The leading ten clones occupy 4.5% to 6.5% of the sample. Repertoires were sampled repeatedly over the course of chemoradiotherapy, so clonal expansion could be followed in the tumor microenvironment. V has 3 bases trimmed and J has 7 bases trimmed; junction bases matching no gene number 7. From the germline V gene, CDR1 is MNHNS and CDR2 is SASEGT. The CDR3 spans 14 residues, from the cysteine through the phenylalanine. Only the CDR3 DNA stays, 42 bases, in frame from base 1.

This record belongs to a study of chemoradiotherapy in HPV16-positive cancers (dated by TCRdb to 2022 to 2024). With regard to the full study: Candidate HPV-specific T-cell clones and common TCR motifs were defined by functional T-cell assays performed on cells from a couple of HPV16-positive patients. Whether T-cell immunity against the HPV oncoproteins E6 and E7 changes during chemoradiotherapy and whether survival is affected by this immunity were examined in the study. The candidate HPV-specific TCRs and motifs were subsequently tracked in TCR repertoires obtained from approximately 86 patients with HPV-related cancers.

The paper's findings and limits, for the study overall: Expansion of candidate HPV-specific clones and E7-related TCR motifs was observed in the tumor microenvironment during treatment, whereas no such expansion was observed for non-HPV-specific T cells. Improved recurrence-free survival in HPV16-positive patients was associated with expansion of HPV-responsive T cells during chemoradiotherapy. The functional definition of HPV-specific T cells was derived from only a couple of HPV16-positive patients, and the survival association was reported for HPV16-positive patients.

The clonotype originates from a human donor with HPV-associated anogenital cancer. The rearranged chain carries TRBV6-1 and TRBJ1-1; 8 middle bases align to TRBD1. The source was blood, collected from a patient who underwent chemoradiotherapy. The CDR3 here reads CASSDPGQAVEAFF. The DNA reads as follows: TGTGCCAGCAGTGATCCGGGACAGGCGGTTGAAGCTTTCTTT.